This is a list of T cell receptor beta chains from one sample in a study of T cell changes during pregnancy in multiple sclerosis. Sequencing was performed with immunoSEQ multiplex PCR; in TCRdb, only in-frame clones are kept and a portion is missing. The sample carries 40,000 to 50,000 clones, almost 95% recorded once. The sample consisted of CD8+ T cells from peripheral blood mononuclear cells, taken in the third trimester of pregnancy. The source of these receptors is a female donor with multiple sclerosis, enrolled in a pregnancy study. Both conserved end residues are part of each CDR3. The D gene is left open where the match is weak. Size is stated for part of the rows, as once, few or many counts, or as a class when the clone is expanded.

size	D	V	J	CDR3	DNA
NA	TRBD2	TRBV11-1	TRBJ2-1	CASRASGSYSYNEQFF	TGTGCCAGTCGAGCTAGCGGGAGTTACTCCTACAATGAGCAGTTCTTC
NA	NA	TRBV30	TRBJ1-1	CAWDSMNTEAFF	TGTGCCTGGGACAGCATGAACACTGAAGCTTTCTTT
NA	NA	TRBV19	TRBJ1-2	CASSWAGDTSNYGYTF	TGTGCCAGTAGCTGGGCGGGGGACACCTCTAACTATGGCTACACCTTC
NA	NA	TRBV7-3	TRBJ1-1	CASSAGGATEAFF	TGTGCCAGCAGCGCCGGGGGGGCCACTGAAGCTTTCTTT
NA	NA	TRBV27	TRBJ2-7	CASSPIGGTLYEQYF	TGTGCCAGCAGCCCGATCGGGGGTACTCTATACGAGCAGTACTTC
NA	TRBD1	TRBV19	TRBJ2-7	CASSTGTGTPYEQYF	TGTGCCAGTAGCACCGGGACAGGGACTCCCTACGAGCAGTACTTC
NA	NA	TRBV29-1	TRBJ2-7	CSVEDRGSYEQYF	TGCAGCGTTGAAGACAGGGGATCCTACGAGCAGTACTTC
NA	TRBD1	TRBV9	TRBJ2-1	CASSPGGNEQFF	TGTGCCAGCAGCCCAGGGGGCAATGAGCAGTTCTTC
NA	NA	TRBV7-9	TRBJ2-7	CASSLVTGGTEEQYF	TGTGCCAGCAGCTTAGTAACAGGAGGGACTGAGGAGCAGTACTTC
NA	TRBD2	TRBV28	TRBJ2-1	CASSAVITSGRYDEQFF	TGTGCCAGCAGTGCTGTAATAACTAGCGGGAGGTACGATGAGCAGTTCTTC
NA	TRBD1	TRBV11-3	TRBJ2-5	CASSLGQGSSETQYF	TGTGCCAGCAGCTTAGGACAGGGATCCTCAGAGACCCAGTACTTC
NA	NA	TRBV27	TRBJ2-1	CASFTRGKYNEQFF	TGTGCCAGTTTTACACGCGGGAAGTACAATGAGCAGTTCTTC
NA	NA	TRBV19	TRBJ2-2	CASREGVTGELFF	TGTGCCAGTAGGGAGGGCGTCACCGGGGAGCTGTTTTTT
NA	NA	TRBV27	TRBJ2-3	CASSLSHTDTQYF	TGTGCCAGCAGTTTATCTCACACAGATACGCAGTATTTT
NA	TRBD1	TRBV5-1	TRBJ1-1	CASSWDRSNTEAFF	TGCGCCAGCAGCTGGGACAGGTCTAACACTGAAGCTTTCTTT
NA	NA	TRBV7-2	TRBJ2-1	CASSHAASTLNEQFF	TGTGCCAGCAGCCACGCCGCGTCGACTCTCAATGAGCAGTTCTTC
NA	TRBD1	TRBV7-8	TRBJ1-1	CASSLAEGQHTEAFF	TGTGCCAGCAGCTTAGCGGAGGGACAGCACACTGAAGCTTTCTTT
NA	NA	TRBV7-2	TRBJ2-7	CASSFLGAYEQYF	TGTGCCAGCAGCTTCCTCGGGGCCTACGAGCAGTACTTC
NA	NA	TRBV18	TRBJ2-1	CASSPPYDNEQFF	TGTGCCAGCTCACCACCCTACGACAATGAGCAGTTCTTC
NA	NA	TRBV7-9	TRBJ2-2	CASSSSIGELFF	TGTGCCAGCAGCTCCTCTATCGGGGAGCTGTTTTTT
NA	TRBD1	TRBV10-3	TRBJ2-2	CAVTGGTGELFF	TGTGCCGTCACAGGGGGCACCGGGGAGCTGTTTTTT
NA	TRBD2	TRBV5-4	TRBJ2-1	CASSIAGVGKVEQFF	TGTGCCAGCAGTATAGCGGGAGTAGGGAAGGTGGAGCAGTTCTTC
NA	NA	TRBV6-6	TRBJ1-1	CASRQDPNTEAFF	TGTGCCAGCAGACAGGACCCCAACACTGAAGCTTTCTTT
NA	TRBD2	TRBV27	TRBJ2-7	CASSSLRASGDIGYEQYF	TGTGCCAGCAGTTCATTACGAGCTAGCGGTGACATCGGCTACGAGCAGTACTTC
NA	NA	TRBV15	TRBJ1-1	CATSRDRAMNTEAFF	TGTGCCACCAGCAGAGACAGGGCTATGAACACTGAAGCTTTCTTT
NA	NA	TRBV29-1	TRBJ1-5	CSAGGGNQPQHF	TGCAGCGCGGGGGGGGGCAATCAGCCCCAGCATTTT
NA	NA	TRBV28	TRBJ2-3	CASSFERARSTDTQYF	TGTGCCAGCAGTTTTGAGAGGGCTAGAAGCACAGATACGCAGTATTTT
NA	NA	TRBV7-2	TRBJ1-3	CASSLELAGNTIYF	TGTGCCAGCAGCTTAGAACTAGCCGGAAACACCATATATTTT
once	NA	TRBV27	TRBJ2-3	CASSGGMDTQYF	TGTGCCAGCAGTGGAGGGATGGATACGCAGTATTTT
NA	TRBD1	TRBV6-6	TRBJ1-5	CASSYGGFTGEQPQHF	TGTGCCAGCAGTTACGGGGGGTTCACAGGGGAGCAGCCCCAGCATTTT
NA	NA	TRBV14	TRBJ1-2	CASSQAGFYGYTF	TGTGCCAGCAGCCAAGCGGGGTTCTATGGCTACACCTTC
NA	TRBD1	TRBV2	TRBJ1-5	CASSLTGSGDSEPQHF	TGTGCCAGCAGTTTGACAGGGTCGGGGGATTCTGAGCCCCAGCATTTT
NA	NA	TRBV28	TRBJ1-1	CASNVKGMNTEAFF	TGTGCCAGCAACGTTAAGGGGATGAACACTGAAGCTTTCTTT
NA	NA	TRBV28	TRBJ2-3	CASLREGMTDTQYF	TGTGCCAGCCTACGAGAGGGAATGACAGATACGCAGTATTTT
NA	TRBD2	TRBV28	TRBJ2-7	CASSLGLASYEQYF	TGTGCCAGCAGTTTAGGACTAGCTTCCTACGAGCAGTACTTC
NA	NA	TRBV4-1	TRBJ2-7	CASSQDPGNEQYF	TGCGCCAGCAGCCAAGATCCGGGAAACGAGCAGTACTTC
NA	NA	TRBV2	TRBJ2-1	CASSLRLADEQFF	TGTGCCAGCAGTTTGCGGCTGGCCGATGAGCAGTTCTTC
NA	TRBD1	TRBV27	TRBJ2-5	CASRPWTGPTPETQYF	TGTGCCAGCAGGCCCTGGACAGGCCCAACTCCAGAGACCCAGTACTTC